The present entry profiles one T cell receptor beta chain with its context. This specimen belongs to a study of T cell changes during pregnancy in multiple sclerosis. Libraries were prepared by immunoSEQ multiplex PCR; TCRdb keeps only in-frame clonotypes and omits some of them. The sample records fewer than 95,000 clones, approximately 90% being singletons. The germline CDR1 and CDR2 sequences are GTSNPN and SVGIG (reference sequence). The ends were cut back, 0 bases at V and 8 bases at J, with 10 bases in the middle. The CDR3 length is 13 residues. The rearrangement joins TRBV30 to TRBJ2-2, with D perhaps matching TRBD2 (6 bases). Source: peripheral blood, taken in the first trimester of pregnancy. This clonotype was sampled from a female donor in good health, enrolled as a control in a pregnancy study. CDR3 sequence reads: CAWSVRAGGELFF. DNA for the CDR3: TGTGCCTGGAGTGTACGGGCGGGAGGGGAGCTGTTTTTT.